These 11 T cell receptor beta chains were sequenced from one sample in a study of neurological immune-mediated disorders. TCRdb re-analysed the 5' RACE reads in MiXCR, keeping a single row per CDR3 protein. The sample records around 79,000 distinct CDR3 sequences, 13% to 15% being singletons. The sequenced sample was PBMCs. All receptors derive from a woman aged 45-65 years in good health.

Many counts were recorded for this clonotype. This chain uses TRBV10-3 with TRBJ1-5, with D uncertain. Germline V gene lookup returns CDR1 ENHRY and CDR2 SYGVKD. V lost 3 bases and J 7 bases, leaving 13 bases between the germline ends. The CDR3 extends over 14 amino acids. CDR3 amino acids: CAISDEPSSQPQHF. The CDR3 coding sequence is TGTGCCATCAGTGATGAGCCCAGTAGCCAGCCCCAGCATTTT.

The chain is built from TRBV6-1 and TRBJ1-1; D not resolved. The CDR3 runs to 11 residues. The V end lost 5 bases, the J end lost 11 bases, and 12 bases lay between the germline ends. Per germline, CDR1 MNHNS and CDR2 SASEGT. CDR3 nucleotide sequence: TGTGCCAGCAGTCTCGTAGGGATGGCTTTCTTT. This encodes CASSLVGMAFF.

This clonotype was detected many times. V usage is TRBV28 and J usage is TRBJ2-5, with TRBD2 matching over 12 bases. From germline, CDR1 is MDHEN and CDR2 SYDVKM. The V and J ends lost 3 bases and 2 bases, in that order; junction bases with no gene match: 7. The CDR3 sequence is 17 residues long. CDR3 DNA sequence: TGTGCCAGCAGTTTCATACGACTAGCGGGGGAGCAAGAGACCCAGTACTTC. Translated: CASSFIRLAGEQETQYF.

This clonotype has at least ten counts. The chain couples TRBV10-3 to TRBJ1-5; D not resolved. Trimming stripped 8 bases from V and 5 bases from J, with 13 bases between. Germline-derived CDR1 and CDR2 are ENHRY and SYGVKD. The CDR3 sequence is 13 residues long. The CDR3 coding sequence is TGTGCCATCGCTCGCAGGAGCGATCAGCCCCAGCATTTT. This encodes CAIARRSDQPQHF.

This clonotype was seen repeatedly, ten times or more. The V gene is TRBV5-5, the J gene TRBJ2-1, with D maybe TRBD2 (6 bases). Germline-derived CDR1 and CDR2 are SGHKS and YYEKEE (reference sequence). The germline V and J ends were trimmed by 3 bases and 5 bases, with 12 bases remaining between them. This CDR3 is 14 amino acids long. The CDR3 coding sequence is TGTGCCAGCAGCTCTGGAGGGCTTAACAATGAGCAGTTCTTC. The encoded protein is CASSSGGLNNEQFF.

This clonotype was counted ten times or more. The V gene is TRBV14, the J gene TRBJ2-1; 9 bases agree with TRBD1. Germline CDR1 SGHDN, CDR2 FVKESK. The CDR3 is made up of 15 amino acids. V shed 7 bases and J 8 bases; nucleotides not matched to a gene: 12. Written as DNA, the CDR3 is TGTGCCAGCACCCTAAAGGACAGGGGTATCGATGAGCAGTTCTTC. Protein sequence: CASTLKDRGIDEQFF. Filled out from reference TRBV14 and TRBJ2-1, the complete variable domain reads EAGVTQFPSHSVIEKGQTVTLRCDPISGHDNLYWYRRVMGKEIKFLLHFVKESKQDESGMPNNRFLAERTGGTYSTLKVQPAELEDSGVYFCASTLKDRGIDEQFFGPGTRLTVL.

This clonotype was seen many times. The chain links TRBV10-3 to TRBJ1-2; no clear D gene. CDR3 length equals 13 residues. Germline assignment: CDR1 ENHRY and CDR2 SYGVKD. V lost 0 bases, J lost 2 bases, and 4 bases lay in between. CDR3 DNA: TGTGCCATCAGTGAGTCTCTGAACTATGGCTACACCTTC. Translation gives CAISESLNYGYTF.

In its sample, this clonotype was seen many times. V is TRBV27 and J is TRBJ2-2; D gene uncertain. Germline V gene sequence: CDR1 MNHEY, CDR2 SMNVEV (reference sequence). The CDR3 length is 14 residues. V dropped 2 bases and J dropped 3 bases, with 7 bases sitting between them. CDR3 sequence (DNA): TGTGCCAGCAGTTTAGTCGGACACACCGGGGAGCTGTTTTTT. Amino acid sequence: CASSLVGHTGELFF.

This clonotype was recorded many times. The chain combines TRBV15 with TRBJ2-1; D uncertain. This CDR3 contains 12 residues. Trimming removed 0 bases from V and 8 bases from J, with 5 bases in between. In germline, CDR1 is LNHNV, CDR2 YYDKDF (reference sequence). This chain's CDR3 is CATSRDRDEQFF. CDR3 bases: TGTGCCACCAGCAGAGACCGCGATGAGCAGTTCTTC. Full variable domain (outside the CDR3, taken from reference TRBV15 and TRBJ2-1): DAMVIQNPRYQVTQFGKPVTLSCSQTLNHNVMYWYQQKSSQAPKLLFHYYDKDFNNEADTPDNFQSRRPNTSFCFLDIRSPGLGDTAMYLCATSRDRDEQFFGPGTRLTVL.

Many counts were recorded for this clonotype. The CDR3, as DNA: TGTGCCAGCAGGGGGCCTGGGGAAGAGACCCAGTACTTC. Translation: CASRGPGEETQYF. The chain uses TRBV12-3 or TRBV12-4 and TRBJ2-5, with D possibly matching TRBD1 (5 bases). CDR3 length: 13 amino acids. The V end lost 6 bases, the J end lost 3 bases, and 11 bases lay between the germline ends.

This clonotype was seen ten or more times. The rearrangement links TRBV20-1 to TRBJ2-4, with D perhaps TRBD1 (5 bases). From germline, CDR1 is DFQATT and CDR2 SNEGSKA (reference sequence). This CDR3 has 15 amino acids. Trimming removed 4 bases at V and 0 bases at J, with 13 bases between. This CDR3 reads CSAIDRNKAKNIQYF. CDR3 coding DNA: TGCAGTGCTATTGACAGAAATAAAGCCAAAAACATTCAGTACTTC.